The rows below give T cell receptor beta chains drawn from one sample of a study of blood T cell repertoires in COVID-19. Clones were sequenced by immunoSEQ multiplex PCR, and TCRdb holds only the in-frame ones, with some missing. The data show over 150,000 clones, around 80% seen once. Sequenced sample: PBMCs or T cells enriched from blood (not recorded which). These receptors all stem from a man between 45 and 60 years old who had recovered from COVID-19. The CDR3 runs from the conserved cysteine through the conserved F or W. Fields, in order: J gene, V gene, CDR3 length, CDR3 protein.

j_call: TRBJ1-2; v_call: TRBV25-1; cdr3_length: 15; cdr3_aa: CASSLAGNNNYGYTF
j_call: TRBJ2-1; v_call: TRBV6-1; cdr3_length: 17; cdr3_aa: CASSEGLALSSYNEQFF
j_call: TRBJ1-2; v_call: TRBV7-6; cdr3_length: 16; cdr3_aa: CASSSRTGEPNYGYTF
j_call: TRBJ1-2; v_call: TRBV5-4; cdr3_length: 13; cdr3_aa: CASMRDGNYGYTF
j_call: TRBJ2-3; v_call: TRBV24-1; cdr3_length: 15; cdr3_aa: CPTSDGSQSTDTQYF
j_call: TRBJ2-5; v_call: TRBV5-8; cdr3_length: 12; cdr3_aa: CASSSGGETQYF
j_call: TRBJ2-7; v_call: TRBV6-6; cdr3_length: 11; cdr3_aa: CASEDSYEQYF
j_call: TRBJ2-7; v_call: TRBV7-3; cdr3_length: 13; cdr3_aa: CASSLHHGGEQYF
j_call: TRBJ2-2; v_call: TRBV6-5; cdr3_length: 14; cdr3_aa: CASSYDSGTGELFF
j_call: TRBJ2-1; v_call: TRBV14; cdr3_length: 13; cdr3_aa: CASSRSTPYEQFF
j_call: TRBJ2-3; v_call: TRBV3-1/TRBV3-2; cdr3_length: 19; cdr3_aa: CASSPLVAGALISTDTQYF
j_call: TRBJ2-7; v_call: TRBV6-1; cdr3_length: 14; cdr3_aa: CASSEGSNSHEQYF
j_call: TRBJ2-7; v_call: TRBV7-2; cdr3_length: 16; cdr3_aa: CASSRQTGTGGREQYF
j_call: TRBJ2-5; v_call: TRBV3-1/TRBV3-2; cdr3_length: 15; cdr3_aa: CASSQVNGRRETQYF
j_call: TRBJ2-2; v_call: TRBV3-1/TRBV3-2; cdr3_length: 15; cdr3_aa: CASSQGWGDAGELFF
j_call: TRBJ1-1; v_call: TRBV11-3; cdr3_length: 16; cdr3_aa: CASSLDWDRVNTEAFF
j_call: TRBJ2-7; v_call: TRBV9; cdr3_length: 14; cdr3_aa: CASSVGTGDYEQYF
j_call: TRBJ2-7; v_call: TRBV11-3; cdr3_length: 13; cdr3_aa: CASSSGTGGPPYF
j_call: TRBJ2-7; v_call: TRBV7-9; cdr3_length: 15; cdr3_aa: CASSTRDRPAYEQYF
j_call: TRBJ2-5; v_call: TRBV5-6; cdr3_length: 14; cdr3_aa: CASRGSIQAETQYF
j_call: TRBJ2-3; v_call: TRBV7-9; cdr3_length: 15; cdr3_aa: CASSFAGGLTDTQYF
j_call: TRBJ1-5; v_call: TRBV7-6; cdr3_length: 15; cdr3_aa: CASSLTGNSNQPQHF
j_call: TRBJ2-3; v_call: TRBV15; cdr3_length: 16; cdr3_aa: CATSRGIAGGTDTQYF
j_call: TRBJ1-5; v_call: TRBV24-1; cdr3_length: 17; cdr3_aa: CATSGCRQTYSNQPQHF
j_call: TRBJ2-7; v_call: TRBV2; cdr3_length: 14; cdr3_aa: CASSISGGTYEQYF
j_call: TRBJ2-5; v_call: TRBV11-1; cdr3_length: 15; cdr3_aa: CASSPGTVTRETQYF
j_call: TRBJ1-2; v_call: TRBV7-9; cdr3_length: 15; cdr3_aa: CASSLEAGLSYGYTF
j_call: TRBJ1-5; v_call: TRBV19; cdr3_length: 14; cdr3_aa: CASSISGNNQPQHF
j_call: TRBJ1-1; v_call: TRBV5-1; cdr3_length: 13; cdr3_aa: CASSHGTGGGAFF
j_call: TRBJ1-2; v_call: TRBV6-5; cdr3_length: 15; cdr3_aa: CASSYRQDVGYGYTF
j_call: TRBJ1-2; v_call: TRBV28; cdr3_length: 16; cdr3_aa: CASSTRGNIANYGYTF
j_call: TRBJ2-7; v_call: TRBV27; cdr3_length: 13; cdr3_aa: CASSLGASYEQYF
j_call: TRBJ1-6; v_call: TRBV7-6; cdr3_length: 15; cdr3_aa: CASSPQTGANSPLHF
j_call: TRBJ1-6; v_call: TRBV4-1; cdr3_length: 15; cdr3_aa: CASSQDGSPSAPLHF
j_call: TRBJ1-1; v_call: TRBV7-9; cdr3_length: 15; cdr3_aa: CASSQGGGLNTEAFF
j_call: TRBJ1-6; v_call: TRBV15; cdr3_length: 14; cdr3_aa: CATSRESGNSPLHF
j_call: TRBJ2-1; v_call: TRBV7-2; cdr3_length: 15; cdr3_aa: CASSLAGGRLDEQFF
j_call: TRBJ2-1; v_call: TRBV6-1; cdr3_length: 15; cdr3_aa: CASSEVYGRGSEQFF
j_call: TRBJ2-7; v_call: TRBV29-1; cdr3_length: 12; cdr3_aa: CSVGGDPHQQYF
j_call: TRBJ1-1; v_call: TRBV14; cdr3_length: 13; cdr3_aa: CASSRRGNTEAFF
j_call: TRBJ1-2; v_call: TRBV15; cdr3_length: 15; cdr3_aa: CATRTEQGLTYGYTF
j_call: TRBJ2-7; v_call: TRBV6-6; cdr3_length: 15; cdr3_aa: CASSPGQGMGYEQYF